The source of this T cell receptor (beta chain) is a study of T cell responses to AZD1222 COVID-19 vaccine. Details on this clone: Its specificity is not known.

Trimming removed 4 bases from V and 0 bases from J, with 10 bases in between. The CDR3 consists of 15 residues. Germline values: CDR1 MNHEY, CDR2 SVGAGI. Clones were read by immunoSEQ multiplex PCR, and TCRdb kept only the in-frame ones, dropping some. The sample shows 66,000 or so clones, 79% of them seen only once. Study-level results: Only after the peak T cell response were repertoires sampled. Of spike-specific TCRs, nearly half reportedly target regions left unmutated in variants. The donor cohort was predominantly white British with a female majority, and clonal diversity may have been underestimated. Vaccine-associated CD4 TCRs spanned spike, dominant at 160-218 and 743-854.

The sample in question was peripheral blood, obtained on day 0 of MenACWY control vaccination. The rearrangement uses TRBV6-5 and TRBJ2-1; weak D call: TRBD1 (6 bases). This TCR was sampled from an adult in good health. For the CDR3, the DNA is TGTGCCAGCAGTTCTCAGGGGAGCTCCTACAATGAGCAGTTCTTC. This translates into CASSSQGSSYNEQFF.